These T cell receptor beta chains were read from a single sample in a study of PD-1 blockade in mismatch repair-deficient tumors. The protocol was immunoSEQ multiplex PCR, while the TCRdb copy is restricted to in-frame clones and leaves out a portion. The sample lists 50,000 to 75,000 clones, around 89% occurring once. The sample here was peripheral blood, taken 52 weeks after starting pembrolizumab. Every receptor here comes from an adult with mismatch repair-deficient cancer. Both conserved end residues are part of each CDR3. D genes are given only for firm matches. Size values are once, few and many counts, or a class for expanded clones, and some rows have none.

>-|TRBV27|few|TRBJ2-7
CASSFNGREQYF
TGTGCCAGCAGTTTTAACGGGCGGGAGCAGTACTTC
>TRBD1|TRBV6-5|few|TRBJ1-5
CASKRDRDQPQHF
TGTGCCAGCAAGCGGGACAGGGATCAGCCCCAGCATTTT
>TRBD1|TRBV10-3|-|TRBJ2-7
CAIRPGQNYEQYF
TGTGCCATCAGGCCGGGACAGAACTACGAGCAGTACTTC
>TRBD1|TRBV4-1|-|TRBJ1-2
CASSQKPGQGNYGYTF
TGCGCCAGCAGCCAGAAACCGGGACAGGGCAACTATGGCTACACCTTC
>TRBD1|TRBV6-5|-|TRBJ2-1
CASSPWDRGLYEQFF
TGTGCCAGCAGTCCCTGGGACAGGGGGCTCTATGAGCAGTTCTTC
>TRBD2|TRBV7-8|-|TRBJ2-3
CASSPRGGMGTDTQYF
TGTGCCAGCAGCCCCCGCGGGGGTATGGGCACAGATACGCAGTATTTT
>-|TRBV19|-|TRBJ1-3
CASSILTGPGNTIYF
TGTGCCAGTAGTATCCTGACCGGCCCTGGAAACACCATATATTTT
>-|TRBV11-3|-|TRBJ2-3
CASNPPSVSTDTQYF
TGTGCCAGCAACCCCCCTAGCGTAAGCACAGATACGCAGTATTTT
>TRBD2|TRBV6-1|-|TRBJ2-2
CASSRLAGTGELFF
TGTGCCAGCAGCCGGCTAGCGGGCACCGGGGAGCTGTTTTTT
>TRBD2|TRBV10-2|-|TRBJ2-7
CASSELAGVAYEQYF
TGCGCCAGCAGTGAGTTGGCGGGGGTCGCCTACGAGCAGTACTTC
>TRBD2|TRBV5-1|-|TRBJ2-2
CASKAGIANTGELFF
TGCGCCAGCAAAGCGGGAATCGCGAACACCGGGGAGCTGTTTTTT
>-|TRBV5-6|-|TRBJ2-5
CASSLGTYMGTQYF
TGTGCCAGCAGCTTGGGGACCTACATGGGGACCCAGTACTTC
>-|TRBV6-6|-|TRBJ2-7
CASSYSRNEQYF
TGTGCCAGCAGTTACTCACGAAACGAGCAGTACTTC
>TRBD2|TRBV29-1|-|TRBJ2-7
CSALTSGRAHEQYF
TGCAGCGCCCTGACCAGCGGGAGGGCCCACGAGCAGTACTTC
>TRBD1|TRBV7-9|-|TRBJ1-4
CASSLNRDRANEKLFF
TGTGCCAGCAGCTTAAACAGGGACAGGGCCAATGAAAAACTGTTTTTT
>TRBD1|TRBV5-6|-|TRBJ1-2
CASSLVGGQGIELYGYTF
TGTGCCAGCAGCTTGGTAGGGGGACAGGGAATTGAACTATATGGCTACACCTTC
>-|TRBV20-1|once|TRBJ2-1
CSAAERNEQFF
TGCAGTGCAGCCGAGAGAAATGAGCAGTTCTTC
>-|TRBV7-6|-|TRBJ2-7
CASSLHQGYEQYF
TGTGCCAGCAGCTTACACCAGGGCTACGAGCAGTACTTC
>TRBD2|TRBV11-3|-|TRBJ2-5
CASTDSGREETQYF
TGTGCCAGCACCGATAGCGGGAGAGAAGAGACCCAGTACTTC
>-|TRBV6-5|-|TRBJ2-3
CASSSSSGTDTQYF
TGTGCCAGCAGTTCGTCTAGCGGCACAGATACGCAGTATTTT
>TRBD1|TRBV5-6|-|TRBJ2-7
CASSPGDRGYVEQYF
TGTGCCAGCAGCCCGGGGGACAGGGGATATGTCGAGCAGTACTTC
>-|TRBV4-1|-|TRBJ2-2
CASSQERPGLLTGELFF
TGCGCCAGCAGCCAAGAGAGGCCGGGACTTCTCACCGGGGAGCTGTTTTTT
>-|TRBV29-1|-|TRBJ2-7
CSVDGGGSSYEQYF
TGCAGCGTTGACGGTGGGGGTAGCTCCTACGAGCAGTACTTC
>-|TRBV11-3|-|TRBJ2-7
CASSQTGLPYEQYF
TGTGCCAGCAGCCAGACTGGGCTTCCATACGAGCAGTACTTC
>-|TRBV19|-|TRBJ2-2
CASSIPGRGGTGELFF
TGTGCCAGTAGTATCCCTGGCAGGGGGGGCACCGGGGAGCTGTTTTTT
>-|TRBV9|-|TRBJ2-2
CASSIGNTGELFF
TGTGCCAGCAGCATCGGAAACACCGGGGAGCTGTTTTTT
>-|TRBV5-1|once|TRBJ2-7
CASSLGRGSTSSYEQYF
TGCGCCAGCAGCTTGGGCAGGGGTTCAACGAGCTCCTACGAGCAGTACTTC
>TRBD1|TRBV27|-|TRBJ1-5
CASSLPGQGQPQHF
TGTGCCAGCAGTCTCCCAGGACAGGGTCAGCCCCAGCATTTT
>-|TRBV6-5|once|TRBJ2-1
CASSYHEAGYNEQFF
TGTGCCAGCAGTTACCACGAGGCGGGTTACAATGAGCAGTTCTTC
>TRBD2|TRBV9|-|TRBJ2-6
CASSVAREALSGANVLTF
TGTGCCAGCAGCGTAGCCCGGGAGGCGCTCTCTGGGGCCAACGTCCTGACTTTC
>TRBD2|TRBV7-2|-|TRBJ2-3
CASSPDPSGITDTQYF
TGTGCCAGCAGCCCCGATCCTAGCGGAATCACAGATACGCAGTATTTT
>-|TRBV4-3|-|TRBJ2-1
CASSHAGTHWDEQFF
TGCGCCAGCAGCCATGCCGGGACACATTGGGATGAGCAGTTCTTC